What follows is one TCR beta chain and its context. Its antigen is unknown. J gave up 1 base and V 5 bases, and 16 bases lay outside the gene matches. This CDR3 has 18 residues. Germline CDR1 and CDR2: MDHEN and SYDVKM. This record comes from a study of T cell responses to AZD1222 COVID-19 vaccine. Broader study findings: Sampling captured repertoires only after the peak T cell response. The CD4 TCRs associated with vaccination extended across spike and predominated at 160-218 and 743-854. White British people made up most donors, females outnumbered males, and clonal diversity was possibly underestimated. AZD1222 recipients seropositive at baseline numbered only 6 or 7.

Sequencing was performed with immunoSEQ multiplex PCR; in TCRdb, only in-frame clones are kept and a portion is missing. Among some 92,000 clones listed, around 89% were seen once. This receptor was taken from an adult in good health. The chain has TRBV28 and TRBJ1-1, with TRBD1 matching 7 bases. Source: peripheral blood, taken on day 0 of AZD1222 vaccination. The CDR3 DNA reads TGTGCCAGCAGTACCGCCCTGACAGGGTCGCGTGGGAACACTGAAGCTTTCTTT. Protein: CASSTALTGSRGNTEAFF.